This T cell receptor beta chain comes out of a study of blood T cell repertoires in COVID-19. Looking at the study overall: From T cells, B-cell-depleted T cells, or PBMCs came the material, which was cDNA or gDNA.

Under the authors' procedure: Reference gene primer amplification gave estimated nucleated cell counts. Clones were read by immunoSEQ multiplex PCR, and TCRdb kept only the in-frame ones, dropping some. V and J calls and clone size are as listed in that table; D and trimming were resolved from the DNA. The data contain some 260,000 clones, over 70% of them singletons. The CDR3 totals 13 residues. Germline assignment: CDR1 MNHEY and CDR2 SVGEGT. Trimming stripped 4 bases from V and 2 bases from J, with 9 bases between. This rearrangement joins TRBV6-2 or TRBV6-3 to TRBJ2-7, with a weak D call TRBD1 (6 bases). Source material: peripheral blood. This receptor was taken from a woman older than 75 with acute or convalescent COVID-19. The CDR3 DNA reads as TGTGCCAGCAGTTTCCCAGGGGCCTACGAGCAGTACTTC. This gives the protein CASSFPGAYEQYF.